This record concerns one TCR beta chain sequence. Assay used: immunoSEQ multiplex PCR; TCRdb lists only in-frame clones, some missing. The sample consists of 55,000 to 70,000 clones, around 93% of them appearing once. This record belongs to a study of T cell changes during pregnancy in multiple sclerosis. Trimming removed 4 bases from V and 6 bases from J; junction bases left unmatched: 10. The length of the CDR3 is 16 residues. Germline CDR1 and CDR2: SGDLS and YYNGEE. The receptor was isolated from a female donor with multiple sclerosis, enrolled in a pregnancy study. This chain connects TRBV9 to TRBJ2-1; 10 nucleotides align to TRBD2. The specimen comprised peripheral blood, sampled after pregnancy. CDR3 sequence reads: CASSFGSSGSGNEQFF. The CDR3 nucleotides read TGTGCCAGCAGCTTCGGATCTAGCGGGAGCGGCAATGAGCAGTTCTTC.